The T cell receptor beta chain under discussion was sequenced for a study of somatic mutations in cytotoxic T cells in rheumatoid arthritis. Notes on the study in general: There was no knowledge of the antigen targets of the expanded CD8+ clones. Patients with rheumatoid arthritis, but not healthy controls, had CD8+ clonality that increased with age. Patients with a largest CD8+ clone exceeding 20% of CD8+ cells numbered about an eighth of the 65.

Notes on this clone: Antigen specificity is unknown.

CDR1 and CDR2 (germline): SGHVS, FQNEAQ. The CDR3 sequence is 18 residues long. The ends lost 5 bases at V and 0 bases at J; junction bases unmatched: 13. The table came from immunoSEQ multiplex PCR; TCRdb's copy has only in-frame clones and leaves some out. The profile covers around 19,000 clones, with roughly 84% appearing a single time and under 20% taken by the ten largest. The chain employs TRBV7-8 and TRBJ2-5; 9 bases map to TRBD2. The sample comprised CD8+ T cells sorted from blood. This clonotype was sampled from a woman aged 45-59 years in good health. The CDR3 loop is CASSTPDLAGRYQETQYF. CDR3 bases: TGTGCCAGCAGCACCCCCGATCTAGCGGGGAGGTACCAAGAGACCCAGTACTTC.